A single sample is the source of the 10 T cell receptor beta chains below, sequenced in a study of blood T cell repertoires in COVID-19. TCRdb keeps only in-frame clones here, not all; method: immunoSEQ multiplex PCR. The table has 200,000 to 250,000 clones, roughly 89% seen once. Sequenced material: PBMCs or T cells enriched from blood (not recorded which). The receptors here all came from a woman between 40 and 50 years old who had recovered from COVID-19.

V and J are TRBV7-9 and TRBJ2-1; 14 bases map to TRBD2. From germline, CDR1 is SEHNR and CDR2 FQNEAQ (reference sequence). Trimming at V came to 5 bases and at J to 4 bases, leaving 7 bases not matched to a gene. This CDR3 is built from 17 residues. The CDR3 here is CASSMTSGRAGYNEQFF. DNA of the CDR3: TGTGCCAGCAGCATGACTAGCGGGAGGGCCGGGTACAATGAGCAGTTCTTC. Variable domain in full (rest from reference TRBV7-9 and TRBJ2-1): DTGVSQNPRHKITKRGQNVTFRCDPISEHNRLYWYRQTLGQGPEFLTYFQNEAQLEKSRLLSDRFSAERPKGSFSTLEIQRTEQGDSAMYLCASSMTSGRAGYNEQFFGPGTRLTVL.

The CDR3 loop reads CATSRAGQGRWTEAFF. The CDR3 coding sequence is TGTGCCACCAGCAGGGCGGGACAGGGGAGGTGGACTGAAGCTTTCTTT. This sequence joins TRBV15 and TRBJ1-1; TRBD1 agrees at 10 bases. V shed 3 bases, J shed 5 bases, and the junction held 9 bases outside the gene matches. The length of the CDR3 is 16 residues. Germline lookup yields CDR1 LNHNV and CDR2 YYDKDF (reference sequence).

This chain connects TRBV7-6 to TRBJ2-5, with 7 bases aligning to TRBD1. In germline, CDR1 is SGHVS, CDR2 FNYEAQ. After removal of 2 bases from V and 1 base from J, the junction contained 4 bases not matched to a gene. The CDR3 is made up of 15 amino acids. In DNA, the CDR3 is TGTGCCAGCAGCTTAATGGGACAGAGCCAAGAGACCCAGTACTTC. Translated, it gives CASSLMGQSQETQYF.

In its sample, this clone was seen once. The chain recombines TRBV6-5 with TRBJ2-2, with D tentatively TRBD1 (5 bases). The CDR3 loop spans 14 amino acids. Germline-derived CDR1 and CDR2 are MNHEY and SVGAGI. Trimming removed 0 bases from V and 5 bases from J, with 7 bases in between. In DNA form, the CDR3 reads TGTGCCAGCAGTTACTCAGCAGGGACCGGGGAGCTGTTTTTT. It translates to CASSYSAGTGELFF.

The chain carries TRBV18 and TRBJ1-1, with a tentative D call TRBD1 (6 bases). Trimming cost V 6 bases and J 1 base, with 15 bases left between them. There are 15 residues in the CDR3. Germline V gene data show CDR1 as KGHSH and CDR2 as LQKENI. The CDR3 reads CASSLQGIRNTEAFF. For the CDR3, the DNA is TGTGCCAGCTCGCTTCAGGGGATTCGGAACACTGAAGCTTTCTTT.

The chain has TRBV28 and TRBJ2-7; the match to TRBD2 covers 7 bases. CDR1 is MDHEN and CDR2 is SYDVKM in the germline V gene. CDR3 size: 13 residues. V shed 3 bases, J shed 3 bases, and the junction held 2 bases outside the gene matches. The DNA for the CDR3 is TGTGCCAGCAGTTTGCGGGGGATCTACGAGCAGTACTTC. It encodes CASSLRGIYEQYF.

The CDR3 DNA reads TGTGCCAGCAGACTACAGGGGGTGAATTACAATGAGCAGTTCTTC. Translation: CASRLQGVNYNEQFF. J is TRBJ2-1 and V is TRBV7-2; 8 nucleotides agree with TRBD1. Germline V gene lookup returns CDR1 SGHTA and CDR2 FQGNSA. V shed 6 bases and J 4 bases; nucleotides not matched to a gene: 8. The CDR3 extends over 15 amino acids.

The DNA for the CDR3 is TGTGCCAGTAGTCCCCCGACAGGGCATTCGAACGGGGAGCTGTTTTTT. It yields the protein CASSPPTGHSNGELFF. V and J are TRBV19 and TRBJ2-2, with 7 bases identical to TRBD1. Germline values: CDR1 LNHDA, CDR2 SQIVND (reference sequence). The ends lost 5 bases at V and 7 bases at J; junction bases unmatched: 13. The CDR3 loop spans 16 amino acids.

This clone was seen many times. This rearrangement joins TRBV5-4 to TRBJ1-3; TRBD1 aligns across 8 bases. The J segment lost 2 bases and the V segment lost 3 bases, leaving 4 bases of the junction unmatched. Germline V gene lookup returns CDR1 SGHNT and CDR2 YYREEE (reference sequence). This CDR3 is built from 15 residues. Written as DNA, the CDR3 is TGTGCCAGCAGCTACAGGGGGTCTACTGGAAACACCATATATTTT. It yields the protein CASSYRGSTGNTIYF.

The chain is built from TRBV18 and TRBJ1-1, with D possibly TRBD1 on 6 matching bases. V lost 4 bases, J lost 1 base, and 13 bases lay in between. The CDR3 extends over 15 amino acids. Germline loops: CDR1 KGHSH, CDR2 LQKENI. CDR3 bases: TGTGCCAGCTCACAAAACGGACAGACGAACACTGAAGCTTTCTTT. It yields the protein CASSQNGQTNTEAFF.